This T cell receptor beta chain was sequenced during a study of regulatory T cells in long-lasting Graves disease. Study-wide background: Freshly diagnosed Graves' patients had used antithyroid drugs for under 3 months.

Study-wide results and caveats: There were preferences for TRBV28, TRBJ1-2 and TRBJ2-5 in persistent disease.

Assembly of TCR beta libraries relied on iRepertoire HTBI primers together with Arm-PCR of CDR3 regions. TCRdb processed the multiplex PCR reads anew with MiXCR; each CDR3 protein has one entry. The sample includes about 440,000 distinct CDR3 sequences, 14% to 15% of them seen just once. Germline V gene lookup returns CDR1 SEHNR and CDR2 FQNEAQ (reference sequence). With 4 bases removed from V and 3 bases from J, the gap between germline ends came to 9 bases. The CDR3 sequence is 14 residues long. Comment on this clonotype: Its antigen is not identified.

Sample time point: newly diagnosed GD, antithyroid drugs for less than 3 months. PBMC RNA was the source of the TCR library. These records were also assigned to another study, of T cells in Graves' hyperthyroidism and ophthalmopathy. As reported in that work: Across 18 months, stable Graves' hyperthyroidism was marked by no progression to ophthalmopathy. Clinical symptoms, serum thyroxine, TRAb, thyroid ultrasound and orbital computed tomography informed diagnoses.

This clonotype originated in a woman under 40 with Graves disease. Material: peripheral blood mononuclear cells (PBMCs), obtained at new diagnosis, from a patient treated with antithyroid drugs. This chain uses TRBV7-9 with TRBJ2-2; D gene ambiguous. The CDR3 loop is CASSSQTYTGELFF. CDR3 bases: TGTGCCAGCAGCTCCCAGACATACACCGGGGAGCTGTTTTTT.